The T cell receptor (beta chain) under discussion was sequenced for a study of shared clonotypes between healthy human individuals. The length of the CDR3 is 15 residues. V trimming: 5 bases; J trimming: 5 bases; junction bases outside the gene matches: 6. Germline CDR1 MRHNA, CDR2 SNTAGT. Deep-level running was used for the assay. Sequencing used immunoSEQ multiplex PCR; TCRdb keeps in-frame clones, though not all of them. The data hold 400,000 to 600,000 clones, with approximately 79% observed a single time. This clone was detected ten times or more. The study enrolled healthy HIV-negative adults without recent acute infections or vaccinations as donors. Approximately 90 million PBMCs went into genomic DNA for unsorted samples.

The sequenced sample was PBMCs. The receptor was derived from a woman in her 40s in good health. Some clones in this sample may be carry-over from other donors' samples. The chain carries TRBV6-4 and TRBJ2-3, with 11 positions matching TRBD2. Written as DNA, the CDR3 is TGTGCCAGCAGTCGACTAGCGGGACAGGGAGATACGCAGTATTTT. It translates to CASSRLAGQGDTQYF.